This T cell receptor (beta chain) was recorded in a study of T cell changes during pregnancy in multiple sclerosis. The V end lost 2 bases, the J end lost 8 bases, and 15 bases lay between the germline ends. Germline-derived CDR1 and CDR2 are MNHEY and SVGAGI. The CDR3 is 14 residues long. The protocol was immunoSEQ multiplex PCR, while the TCRdb copy is restricted to in-frame clones and leaves out a portion. The sample has over 70,000 clones, roughly 91% seen once. The source of this sequence is a female donor with multiple sclerosis, enrolled in a pregnancy study. The starting material was peripheral blood, obtained in the first trimester of pregnancy. The chain is built from TRBV6-5 and TRBJ1-1, with D possibly being TRBD1 (6 bases). CDR3 sequence reads: CASSYDRFPFEAFF. The CDR3 region has the DNA TGTGCCAGCAGTTACGACAGGTTTCCCTTCGAAGCTTTCTTT.